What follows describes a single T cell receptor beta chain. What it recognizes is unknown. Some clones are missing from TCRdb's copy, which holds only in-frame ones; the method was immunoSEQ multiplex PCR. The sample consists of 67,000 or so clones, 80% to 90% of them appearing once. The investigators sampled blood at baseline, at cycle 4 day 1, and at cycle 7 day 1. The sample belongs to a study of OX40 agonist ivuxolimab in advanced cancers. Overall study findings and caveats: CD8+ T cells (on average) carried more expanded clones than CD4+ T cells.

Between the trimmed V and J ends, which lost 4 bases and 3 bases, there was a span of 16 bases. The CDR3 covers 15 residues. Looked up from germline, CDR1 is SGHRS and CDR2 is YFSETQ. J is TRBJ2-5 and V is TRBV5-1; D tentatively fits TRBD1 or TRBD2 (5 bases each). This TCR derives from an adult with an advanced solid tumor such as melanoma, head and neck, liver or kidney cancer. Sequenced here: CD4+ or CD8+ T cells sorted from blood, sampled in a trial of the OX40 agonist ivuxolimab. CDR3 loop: CASSPGHPGEETQYF. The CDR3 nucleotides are TGCGCCAGCAGCCCAGGACACCCCGGGGAAGAGACCCAGTACTTC.